This T cell receptor beta chain was recovered during a study of Ad26.COV2.S vaccination and SARS-CoV-2 variants. Deletions cut 0 bases from V and 4 bases from J, with 8 bases between. The CDR3 totals 14 residues. Germline CDR1 reads LNHNV; CDR2 reads YYDKDF (reference sequence). Clones were read by immunoSEQ multiplex PCR, and TCRdb kept only the in-frame ones, dropping some. The sample has some 450,000 clones; less than 95% are singletons. This sample's treatment: roughly 20 received Ad26.COV2.S at low or high dose, single or two shots; 5 received placebo; per-sample allocation not given. At day 63 after the first vaccine or placebo injection, samples were drawn.

The material was peripheral blood, obtained in a trial of Ad26.COV2.S vaccine versus placebo. The sequence was collected from a person aged 18-65 years who received the Ad26.COV2.S COVID-19 vaccine or a placebo. The V gene is TRBV15, the J gene TRBJ2-3; no firm D call. The CDR3 region has the DNA TGTGCCACCAGCAGAGACTCCGTCCCAGATACGCAGTATTTT. It specifies CATSRDSVPDTQYF. The full variable domain, completed using reference TRBV15 and TRBJ2-3, is DAMVIQNPRYQVTQFGKPVTLSCSQTLNHNVMYWYQQKSSQAPKLLFHYYDKDFNNEADTPDNFQSRRPNTSFCFLDIRSPGLGDTAMYLCATSRDSVPDTQYFGPGTRLTVL.